This T cell receptor beta chain comes out of a study of patients and donors after allogeneic stem cell transplantation. This clonotype has just a few counts. Each CDR3 protein is one row after TCRdb ran MiXCR on the RT-PCR reads. Of about 960,000 distinct CDR3 sequences in the sample, over 15% were seen once. J gave up 5 bases and V 8 bases, and 18 bases lay outside the gene matches. Germline CDR1 is SNHLY and CDR2 is FYNNEI. CDR3 length: 18 amino acids. The V call is TRBV2, the J call TRBJ2-1, with 10 bases fitting TRBD2. Sequencing input: blood, either unsorted or a sorted T cell fraction (not recorded which). This TCR was sampled from a human donor who was either an allogeneic HSCT recipient or a stem cell or donor lymphocyte infusion donor (not recorded which). It is not recorded whose cells these are; they may come from a transplant donor. CDR3 sequence (DNA): TGTGCCAGCGGAGGGGGAATATTGGAGCGGGAGGGACACAATGAGCAGTTCTTC. This sequence encodes CASGGGILEREGHNEQFF.